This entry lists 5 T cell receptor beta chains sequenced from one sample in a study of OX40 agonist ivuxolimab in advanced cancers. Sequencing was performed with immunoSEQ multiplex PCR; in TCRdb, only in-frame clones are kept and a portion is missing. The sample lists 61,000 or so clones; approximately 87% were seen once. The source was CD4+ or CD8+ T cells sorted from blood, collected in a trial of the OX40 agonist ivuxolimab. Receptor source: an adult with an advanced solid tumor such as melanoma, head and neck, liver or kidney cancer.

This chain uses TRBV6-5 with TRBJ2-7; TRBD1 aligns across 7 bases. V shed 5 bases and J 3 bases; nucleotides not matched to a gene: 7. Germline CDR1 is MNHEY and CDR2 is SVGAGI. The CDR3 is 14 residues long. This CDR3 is CASSRRGQDYEQYF. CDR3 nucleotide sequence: TGTGCCAGCAGTCGACGTGGACAGGACTACGAGCAGTACTTC.

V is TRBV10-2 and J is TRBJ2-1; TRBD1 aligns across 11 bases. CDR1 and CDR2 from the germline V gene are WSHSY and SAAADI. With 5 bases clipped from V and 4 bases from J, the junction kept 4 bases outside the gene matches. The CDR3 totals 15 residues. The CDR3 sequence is CASSSGQGGYNEQFF. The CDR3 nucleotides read TGCGCCAGCAGTTCGGGACAGGGGGGATACAATGAGCAGTTCTTC.

CDR3 nucleotide sequence: TGTGCCAGCAGTGGGCTAGCGGGGTTCCAAGAGACCCAGTACTTC. This encodes CASSGLAGFQETQYF. The genes are TRBV28 and TRBJ2-5, with 9 bases fitting TRBD2. The CDR3 runs 15 residues. The J segment lost 1 base and the V segment lost 5 bases, leaving 5 bases of the junction unmatched. In germline, CDR1 is MDHEN, CDR2 SYDVKM.

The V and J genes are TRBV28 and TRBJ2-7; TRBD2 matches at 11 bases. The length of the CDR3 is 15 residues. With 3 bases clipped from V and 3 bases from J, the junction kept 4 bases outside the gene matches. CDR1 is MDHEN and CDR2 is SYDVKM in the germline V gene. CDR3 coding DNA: TGTGCCAGCAGTTTGACTAGCGGGGAAATCTACGAGCAGTACTTC. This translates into CASSLTSGEIYEQYF. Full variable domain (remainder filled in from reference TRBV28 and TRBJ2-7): DVKVTQSSRYLVKRTGEKVFLECVQDMDHENMFWYRQDPGLGLRLIYFSYDVKMKEKGDIPEGYSVSREKKERFSLILESASTNQTSMYLCASSLTSGEIYEQYFGPGTRLTVT.

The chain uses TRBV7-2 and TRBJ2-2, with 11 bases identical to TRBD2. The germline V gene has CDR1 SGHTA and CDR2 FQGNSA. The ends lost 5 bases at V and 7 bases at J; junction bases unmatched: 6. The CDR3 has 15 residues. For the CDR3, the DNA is TGTGCCAGCAGCAGGACTAGCGGGCGTAGCGGGGAGCTGTTTTTT. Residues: CASSRTSGRSGELFF.